A single sample is the source of the 27 T cell receptor beta chains below, sequenced in a study of blood T cell repertoires in COVID-19. Libraries were prepared by immunoSEQ multiplex PCR; TCRdb keeps only in-frame clonotypes and omits some of them. The sample yields tens of thousands of clones, around 90% seen once. Sequenced: peripheral blood. Source of these receptors: a woman in her 50s in a cohort sampled during active COVID-19.

The V and J genes are TRBV6-6 and TRBJ2-1, with TRBD2 matching over 8 bases. With 11 bases clipped from V and 6 bases from J, the junction kept 9 bases outside the gene matches. The V gene's germline CDR1 is MNHNY and CDR2 SVGAGI (reference sequence). The CDR3 has 13 amino acids. CDR3 in amino acids: CAACREGINEQFF. CDR3 in DNA: TGTGCCGCGTGCCGGGAGGGGATCAATGAGCAGTTCTTC.

The chain carries TRBV6-5 and TRBJ1-2, with D tentatively TRBD1 (5 bases). Trimming left V 2 bases short and J 5 bases short, with 12 bases between. Germline V gene sequence: CDR1 MNHEY, CDR2 SVGAGI. The CDR3 extends over 14 amino acids. The CDR3 loop reads CASSYGAGQYGYTF. The DNA of the CDR3 is TGTGCCAGCAGTTACGGGGCAGGACAATATGGCTACACCTTC.

The V gene is TRBV3-1 (or the pseudogene TRBV3-2), the J gene TRBJ2-5; TRBD2 might be the D (5 bases). The germline CDR1 and CDR2 sequences are LGHDT and YNNKEL (reference sequence). V gave up 0 bases and J gave up 9 bases, with 14 bases separating them. The CDR3 extends over 14 amino acids. DNA of the CDR3: TGTGCCAGCAGCCAAGATGGTCGAGCCGGGGCCCAGTACTTC. Translated, it gives CASSQDGRAGAQYF.

The chain carries TRBV27 and TRBJ2-7, with TRBD2 identical over 8 bases. After removal of 2 bases from V and 3 bases from J, the junction contained 3 bases not matched to a gene. Germline assignment: CDR1 MNHEY and CDR2 SMNVEV (reference sequence). The CDR3 length is 14 residues. The CDR3 loop is CASSLERENYEQYF. The CDR3 coding sequence is TGTGCCAGCAGTTTAGAGCGGGAGAACTACGAGCAGTACTTC.

The chain couples TRBV7-9 to TRBJ1-1; TRBD1 matches at 7 bases. The CDR3 is made up of 14 amino acids. Germline CDR1 and CDR2: SEHNR and FQNEAQ (reference sequence). The V and J ends lost 4 bases and 10 bases, in that order; junction bases with no gene match: 12. The CDR3 loop is CASSSVADSGGAFF. The CDR3 nucleotides read TGTGCCAGCAGCTCCGTCGCGGACTCAGGGGGAGCTTTCTTT.

The chain carries TRBV27 and TRBJ1-5; D is perhaps TRBD1 (6 bases). Germline V gene data show CDR1 as MNHEY and CDR2 as SMNVEV (reference sequence). V shed 5 bases and J shed 5 bases, with 10 bases lying between them. The CDR3 has 13 amino acids. CDR3: CASSGWTDQPQHF. For the CDR3, the DNA is TGTGCCAGCAGTGGATGGACAGATCAGCCCCAGCATTTT.

The chain combines TRBV6-5 with TRBJ2-2; 8 bases fit TRBD1. Trimming cost V 4 bases and J 6 bases; bases outside gene matches: 10. CDR3 size: 16 residues. CDR1 MNHEY and CDR2 SVGAGI come from the germline V gene. The CDR3: CASSSYGQGEAGELFF. In DNA, the CDR3 is TGTGCCAGCAGTTCCTATGGACAGGGAGAGGCCGGGGAGCTGTTTTTT.

The V gene is TRBV27, the J gene TRBJ2-3, with a possible D match to TRBD2 (5 bases). Germline V CDR1 and CDR2: MNHEY, SMNVEV (reference sequence). Deletions cut 4 bases from V and 1 base from J, with 9 bases between. The CDR3 runs to 14 residues. CDR3 in DNA: TGTGCCAGCAGTTACGCGGGTCGCACAGATACGCAGTATTTT. Amino acid sequence: CASSYAGRTDTQYF.

V is TRBV5-1 and J is TRBJ1-1, with TRBD1 identical over 8 bases. J gave up 7 bases and V 4 bases, and 3 bases lay outside the gene matches. Per the germline V gene, CDR1 is SGHRS and CDR2 is YFSETQ. The CDR3 contains 12 residues. The DNA for the CDR3 is TGCGCCAGCAGCGTCGGGACAGGTGAAGCTTTCTTT. This codes for CASSVGTGEAFF.

This sequence joins TRBV6-6 and TRBJ1-6, with 9 bases lining up with TRBD1. Trimming at V came to 5 bases and at J to 10 bases, leaving 12 bases not matched to a gene. The length of the CDR3 is 16 residues. Germline CDR1 and CDR2: MNHNY and SVGAGI (reference sequence). CDR3 nucleotide sequence: TGTGCCAGCAGTCAAACTACACAGGGGGCTTCCTCACCCCTCCACTTT. Its protein is CASSQTTQGASSPLHF.

The gene calls are TRBV6-5 and TRBJ2-7; D is possibly TRBD2 (5 bases). V dropped 5 bases and J dropped 6 bases, with 17 bases sitting between them. The CDR3 spans 14 residues. Germline V lookup: CDR1 MNHEY, CDR2 SVGAGI. The CDR3 region has the DNA TGTGCCAGCAGTCCCGCAAGCGGTGCGGGCGAGCAGTACTTC. This sequence encodes CASSPASGAGEQYF.

The chain combines TRBV28 with TRBJ1-1; 7 positions agree with TRBD1. After removal of 5 bases from V and 1 base from J, the junction contained 16 bases not matched to a gene. Germline CDR1 MDHEN, CDR2 SYDVKM. CDR3 length equals 18 residues. CDR3 bases: TGTGCCAGCAGTCCTACAGGGGACTCTAGGTTCGGGAACACTGAAGCTTTCTTT. Translating gives CASSPTGDSRFGNTEAFF. Complete variable domain (other parts from reference TRBV28 and TRBJ1-1): DVKVTQSSRYLVKRTGEKVFLECVQDMDHENMFWYRQDPGLGLRLIYFSYDVKMKEKGDIPEGYSVSREKKERFSLILESASTNQTSMYLCASSPTGDSRFGNTEAFFGQGTRLTVV.

The chain couples TRBV9 to TRBJ2-3; D gene uncertain. Germline lookup yields CDR1 SGDLS and CDR2 YYNGEE. V lost 0 bases and J 2 bases, leaving 7 bases between the germline ends. The CDR3 runs to 14 residues. In DNA form, the CDR3 reads TGTGCCAGCAGCGTAGCTGCGGCCACAGATACGCAGTATTTT. It encodes CASSVAAATDTQYF.

This clone has just one count. The V gene is TRBV6-5, the J gene TRBJ1-5; D is uncertain. V dropped 7 bases and J dropped 2 bases, with 9 bases sitting between them. CDR3 length equals 13 residues. Looked up from germline, CDR1 is MNHEY and CDR2 is SVGAGI. For the CDR3, the DNA is TGTGCCAGCAAGCGGGGAGGCAATCAGCCCCAGCATTTT. It encodes CASKRGGNQPQHF.

CDR3 DNA sequence: TGTGCCAGCAGCCTCGGGACTCCCAATGAGCAGTTCTTC. Encoded protein: CASSLGTPNEQFF. V is TRBV5-4 and J is TRBJ2-1, with a possible D match to TRBD2 (6 bases). The germline V gene encodes CDR1 SGHNT and CDR2 YYREEE (reference sequence). The CDR3 loop spans 13 amino acids. Trimming cost V 4 bases and J 6 bases, with 11 bases left between them.

The rearrangement uses TRBV5-1 and TRBJ2-7; D gene unclear. V dropped 4 bases and J dropped 0 bases, with 11 bases sitting between them. CDR3 length: 14 residues. Germline V gene sequence: CDR1 SGHRS, CDR2 YFSETQ. CDR3 DNA sequence: TGCGCCAGCAGCCCGGGTGGCCTCTCCTACGAGCAGTACTTC. Protein product: CASSPGGLSYEQYF. Together with reference TRBV5-1 and TRBJ2-7, the CDR3 gives the full variable domain: KAGVTQTPRYLIKTRGQQVTLSCSPISGHRSVSWYQQTPGQGLQFLFEYFSETQRNKGNFPGRFSGRQFSNSRSEMNVSTLELGDSALYLCASSPGGLSYEQYFGPGTRLTVT.

This clone was detected only once. The chain links TRBV7-2 to TRBJ2-3; tentative D call: TRBD2 (5 bases). Germline assignment: CDR1 SGHTA and CDR2 FQGNSA. The germline V and J ends were trimmed by 0 bases and 4 bases, with 8 bases remaining between them. The CDR3 runs to 14 residues. In DNA, the CDR3 is TGTGCCAGCAGCTTAGCACTAGTATCAGATACGCAGTATTTT. This encodes CASSLALVSDTQYF.

V usage is TRBV5-1 and J usage is TRBJ2-1, with 10 positions matching TRBD2. This CDR3 comprises 15 residues. Per the germline V gene, CDR1 is SGHRS and CDR2 is YFSETQ. The trim removed 1 base at V and 4 bases at J, leaving 2 bases unmatched. For the CDR3, the DNA is TGCGCCAGCAGCTTGCCTAGCGGGGGATACAATGAGCAGTTCTTC. Translating it yields CASSLPSGGYNEQFF.

The CDR3 sequence is CASSANSGANVLTF. DNA for the CDR3: TGTGCCAGCAGCGCTAACTCTGGGGCCAACGTCCTGACTTTC. The chain carries TRBV7-3 and TRBJ2-6; D remains unclear. V shed 5 bases and J shed 0 bases, with 5 bases lying between them. Germline lookup yields CDR1 SGHTA and CDR2 FQGTGA. The CDR3 is made up of 14 amino acids. The full variable domain, completed using reference TRBV7-3 and TRBJ2-6, is GAGVSQTPSNKVTEKGKYVELRCDPISGHTALYWYRQSLGQGPEFLIYFQGTGAADDSGLPNDRFFAVRPEGSVSTLKIQRTERGDSAVYLCASSANSGANVLTFGAGSRLTVL.

The chain is built from TRBV11-3 and TRBJ2-2; D is ambiguous. Looked up from germline, CDR1 is SGHNT and CDR2 is YENEEA. CDR3 length: 13 residues. Trimming cost V 5 bases and J 4 bases, with 8 bases left between them. DNA of the CDR3: TGTGCCAGCAGCCTACAGAGCACCGGGGAGCTGTTTTTT. It translates to CASSLQSTGELFF.

The V call is TRBV19, the J call TRBJ1-2; D gene ambiguous. Germline CDR1 is LNHDA and CDR2 is SQIVND (reference sequence). This CDR3 region has 14 residues. V lost 10 bases and J lost 4, with 19 bases in between. The CDR3 sequence: CATSTRSLVYGYTF. Here the CDR3 DNA reads TGTGCCACCTCGACACGGTCCTTAGTCTATGGCTACACCTTC.

V and J are TRBV5-4 and TRBJ1-2, with D perhaps TRBD1 (6 bases). Germline V gives CDR1 SGHNT, CDR2 YYREEE (reference sequence). The CDR3 length is 14 residues. V gave up 4 bases and J gave up 2 bases, with 12 bases separating them. The CDR3 region is CASSTRQENYGYTF. CDR3 coding DNA: TGTGCCAGCAGCACCCGACAGGAGAACTATGGCTACACCTTC.

This sequence joins TRBV7-9 and TRBJ2-5; 9 bases line up with TRBD2. CDR3 size: 15 residues. J gave up 7 bases and V 5 bases, and 11 bases lay outside the gene matches. Germline-derived CDR1 and CDR2 are SEHNR and FQNEAQ (reference sequence). The CDR3 DNA is TGTGCCAGCAGCCCCTATGGGGGCGGGAGGGGGACCCAGTACTTC. It specifies CASSPYGGGRGTQYF.

V is TRBV28 and J is TRBJ1-5; 7 nucleotides align to TRBD1. V lost 5 bases and J lost 3; bases outside the gene matches: 7. The CDR3 is 15 residues long. CDR1 is MDHEN and CDR2 is SYDVKM in the germline V gene. CDR3 DNA: TGTGCCAGCAGTCCGGAACAGGGGTCCAATCAGCCCCAGCATTTT. This encodes CASSPEQGSNQPQHF.

The table lists this clone with a few counts. The V call is TRBV2, the J call TRBJ2-7, with D tentatively TRBD1 (7 bases). Germline CDR1 and CDR2: SNHLY and FYNNEI. The ends were cut back, 7 bases at V and 7 bases at J, with 17 bases in the middle. This CDR3 is 13 amino acids long. This chain's CDR3 is CASTRGVPWEQYF. CDR3 in DNA: TGTGCCAGCACCAGGGGGGTTCCTTGGGAGCAGTACTTC.

The rearrangement uses TRBV6-5 and TRBJ2-2; 9 nucleotides match TRBD1. The CDR3 is made up of 15 amino acids. The germline V gene encodes CDR1 MNHEY and CDR2 SVGAGI. The V gene end was trimmed by 7 bases and the J gene end by 0 bases; junction bases not matched to a gene: 3. The CDR3 region has the DNA TGTGCCAGCATGGGGACAGGGACGAACACCGGGGAGCTGTTTTTT. Encoded protein: CASMGTGTNTGELFF.

This chain connects TRBV28 to TRBJ1-2, with D unresolved. The V and J ends lost 5 bases and 3 bases respectively, with 10 bases between them. Germline CDR1 MDHEN, CDR2 SYDVKM. The CDR3 spans 13 residues. This CDR3 reads CASSPDGDYGYTF. For the CDR3, the DNA is TGTGCCAGCAGTCCGGACGGGGACTATGGCTACACCTTC.